These 26 T cell receptor beta chains share one sample of origin, sequenced in a study of CD8 T cells in ankylosing spondylitis (dated by TCRdb to about 2017). The investigation overall reported the following: A TCR beta motif made up of 7 to 9 highly homologous amino acid variants appeared to be characteristic of blood from ankylosing spondylitis patients.

Library preparation used 5' RACE. TCRdb lists the instrument as Illumina HiSeq 2500. Starting from the raw public reads, TCRdb applied fastp trimming at Q25, assembled clones with MiXCR and retained in-frame beta chains. Entries are consolidated by CDR3 protein sequence, retaining the most common genes and DNA. Across this sample there are about 420,000 distinct CDR3 sequences, with around 20% seen only once. 15% to 20% of the sample rests with the top ten. The antigens these receptors bind are not known. Material: blood, either unsorted or a sorted T cell fraction (not recorded which). The receptors originated from a male donor with ankylosing spondylitis.

The chain couples TRBV5-1 to TRBJ2-7; D possibly corresponds to TRBD2 (6 bases). V lost 2 bases and J 3 bases, leaving 18 bases between the germline ends. Germline loops: CDR1 SGHRS, CDR2 YFSETQ. This CDR3 has 16 residues. CDR3 loop: CASSFGLSGGSYEQYF. The CDR3 DNA reads as TGCGCCAGCAGCTTTGGACTTAGTGGGGGGAGCTACGAGCAGTACTTC. The whole variable domain, remainder taken from reference TRBV5-1 and TRBJ2-7, is KAGVTQTPRYLIKTRGQQVTLSCSPISGHRSVSWYQQTPGQGLQFLFEYFSETQRNKGNFPGRFSGRQFSNSRSEMNVSTLELGDSALYLCASSFGLSGGSYEQYFGPGTRLTVT.

The V and J genes are TRBV10-3 and TRBJ1-1; unclear D gene. The V gene's germline CDR1 is ENHRY and CDR2 SYGVKD. Trimming pared 7 bases from V and 1 base from J, leaving 13 bases between. The length of the CDR3 is 14 residues. The CDR3 spells CAITQALRNTEAFF. The CDR3 nucleotides read TGTGCCATCACCCAGGCCCTCAGGAACACTGAAGCTTTCTTT.

A few counts support this clonotype. The chain is built from TRBV12-3 or TRBV12-4 and TRBJ2-1; 9 nucleotides agree with TRBD2. CDR3 length equals 14 residues. V was clipped by 11 bases and J by 5 bases; unmatched bases: 10. The CDR3 is CACQRLAENNEQFF. CDR3 DNA sequence: TGTGCCTGCCAGAGACTAGCGGAGAACAATGAGCAGTTCTTC.

The chain joins TRBV27 to TRBJ2-2, with D tentatively TRBD1 (5 bases). The V gene's germline CDR1 is MNHEY and CDR2 SMNVEV (reference sequence). Trimming took 5 bases from V and 2 from J, leaving 12 bases between them. CDR3 length: 15 amino acids. CDR3 nucleotides: TGTGCCAGCAGTCGGATGACAGTTAACACCGGGGAGCTGTTTTTT. Amino acids: CASSRMTVNTGELFF.

The chain couples TRBV29-1 to TRBJ2-3; D could derive from TRBD1 or TRBD2 (5 bases each). V lost 4 bases, J lost 6 bases, and 17 bases lay in between. CDR3 length equals 14 residues. Germline CDR1 is SQVTM and CDR2 is ANQGSEA. The CDR3 region is CSVGASPGRDTQYF. CDR3 coding DNA: TGCAGCGTTGGGGCTAGCCCAGGGCGGGATACGCAGTATTTT.

The chain joins TRBV10-1 to TRBJ2-3, with D possibly TRBD2 on 6 matching bases. Germline V gene lookup returns CDR1 WNHNN and CDR2 SYGVQD (reference sequence). The CDR3 has 14 amino acids. Trimming pared 3 bases from V and 1 base from J, leaving 8 bases between. The CDR3 coding sequence is TGCGCCAGCAGTGAACTAGCAGGCACAGATACGCAGTATTTT. Translated, it gives CASSELAGTDTQYF.

The chain has TRBV12-3 or TRBV12-4 and TRBJ2-2, with unresolved D. This CDR3 spans 14 amino acids. Trimming removed 1 base at V and 2 bases at J, with 5 bases between. CDR3 in amino acids: CASSLGHNTGELFF. CDR3 in DNA: TGTGCCAGCAGTTTAGGTCACAACACCGGGGAGCTGTTTTTT.

This clonotype has just a few counts. The V call is TRBV6-5, the J call TRBJ2-2; D gene ambiguous. Trimming left V 0 bases short and J 0 bases short, with 5 bases between. This CDR3 is built from 15 residues. Germline V lookup: CDR1 MNHEY, CDR2 SVGAGI. The CDR3: CASSYSTANTGELFF. CDR3 DNA sequence: TGTGCCAGCAGTTACTCGACGGCGAACACCGGGGAGCTGTTTTTT.

This clonotype was counted a few times. The CDR3 DNA reads as TGTGCCAGCAGTACCGCCGGGACTAGCGGGAGGTCTCCCTACTTC. Protein product: CASSTAGTSGRSPYF. The rearrangement joins TRBV28 to TRBJ2-4; 15 bases align to TRBD2. V trimming: 5 bases; J trimming: 16 bases; junction bases outside the gene matches: 12. The CDR3 is made up of 15 amino acids. Germline CDR1 is MDHEN and CDR2 is SYDVKM.

This rearrangement joins TRBV24-1 to TRBJ2-5; 8 nucleotides match TRBD2. CDR3 length: 15 amino acids. The V gene's germline CDR1 is KGHDR and CDR2 SFDVKD. The CDR3 region is CAQRLAGPYQETQYF. The CDR3, as DNA: TGTGCACAGAGGCTAGCGGGTCCGTACCAAGAGACCCAGTACTTC.

The V call is TRBV7-9, the J call TRBJ2-3; 8 bases fit TRBD2. Germline V lookup: CDR1 SEHNR, CDR2 FQNEAQ (reference sequence). This CDR3 is built from 14 residues. Trimming removed 5 bases from V and 5 bases from J; junction bases left unmatched: 6. Written as DNA, the CDR3 is TGTGCCAGCAGCAAAAGCGGGAGAGTAGATACGCAGTATTTT. It specifies CASSKSGRVDTQYF.

Only a few counts were recorded for this clonotype. This chain uses TRBV2 with TRBJ2-1; the D is unclear. Germline assignment: CDR1 SNHLY and CDR2 FYNNEI. CDR3 size: 14 residues. Trimming shortened V by 4 bases and J by 6 bases, and 13 bases separated the two germline ends. The CDR3 protein is CASSVVFGINEQFF. As DNA, the CDR3 is TGTGCCAGCAGTGTAGTCTTTGGTATCAATGAGCAGTTCTTC.

This clonotype was found a few times. The rearrangement links TRBV21-1 to TRBJ1-1; no check of the table's D call, TRBD1, against the DNA was made. TRBV21-1 is annotated as a pseudogene. The CDR3 has 15 amino acids. CDR3 amino acids: CASSNNRARNTEAFF. CDR3 nucleotides: TGTGCCAGCAGCAACAACAGGGCGAGGAACACTGAAGCTTTCTTT.

The J gene is TRBJ2-5, the V gene TRBV7-2; TRBD2 agrees at 11 bases. With V trimmed by 1 base and J by 5 bases, 6 bases remained unmatched. Germline CDR1 is SGHTA and CDR2 is FQGNSA. The CDR3 runs 16 residues. CDR3 loop: CASSLVLAGGLETQYF. DNA of the CDR3: TGTGCCAGCAGCTTAGTATTAGCGGGAGGGTTGGAGACCCAGTACTTC.

V usage is TRBV10-2 and J usage is TRBJ1-1; TRBD1 matches 8 bases. This CDR3 spans 15 amino acids. The germline V gene has CDR1 WSHSY and CDR2 SAAADI. V lost 3 bases, J lost 2 bases, and 5 bases stayed unmatched. The CDR3 region is CASSDPGQVNTEAFF. The CDR3, as DNA: TGCGCCAGCAGTGACCCGGGACAGGTAAACACTGAAGCTTTCTTT.

The CDR3 reads CASSQAGELFF. CDR3 nucleotides: TGTGCCAGCAGTCAGGCCGGGGAGCTGTTTTTT. The V and J genes are TRBV28 and TRBJ2-2; D unclear. The germline V gene has CDR1 MDHEN and CDR2 SYDVKM. Trimming removed 5 bases from V and 6 bases from J, with 4 bases in between. The CDR3 is 11 residues long.

This clonotype has a handful of counts. The rearrangement uses TRBV7-9 and TRBJ2-7, with 10 bases identical to TRBD1. In germline, CDR1 is SEHNR, CDR2 FQNEAQ (reference sequence). The CDR3 spans 16 residues. The V gene end was trimmed by 6 bases and the J gene end by 7 bases; junction bases not matched to a gene: 15. This chain's CDR3 is CASREEVGQGLWEQYF. The CDR3 bases are TGTGCCAGCAGAGAAGAGGTGGGACAGGGGTTGTGGGAGCAGTACTTC.

This sequence joins TRBV6-5 and TRBJ1-6; D remains unclear. Trimming removed 1 base from V and 9 bases from J, with 10 bases in between. Germline CDR1 and CDR2: MNHEY and SVGAGI. There are 14 residues in the CDR3. CDR3 region: CASSYFLRSSPLHF. In DNA, the CDR3 is TGTGCCAGCAGTTACTTTCTGAGGAGTTCACCCCTCCACTTT.

This chain uses TRBV2 with TRBJ2-4; no clear D. The CDR3 sequence is 14 residues long. V lost 6 bases, J lost 0 bases, and 9 bases lay in between. The germline gives CDR1 SNHLY, CDR2 FYNNEI. The CDR3 loop is CASSVSRAKNIQYF. CDR3 coding DNA: TGTGCCAGCAGCGTATCCCGAGCCAAAAACATTCAGTACTTC.

This clonotype was counted a few times. The rearrangement joins TRBV18 to TRBJ1-1, with 10 bases matching TRBD1. Trimming took 3 bases from V and 1 from J; bases not matched to a gene: 5. Germline assignment: CDR1 KGHSH and CDR2 LQKENI. The CDR3 is 16 residues long. CDR3: CASSPGTGDGNTEAFF. CDR3 nucleotides: TGTGCCAGCTCACCGGGGACAGGGGATGGGAACACTGAAGCTTTCTTT.

This chain uses TRBV28 with TRBJ2-3; D gene ambiguous. CDR1 MDHEN and CDR2 SYDVKM come from the germline V gene. This CDR3 is 14 amino acids long. V was trimmed by 2 bases and J by 3 bases, leaving 9 bases between them. CDR3 residues: CASSLIQKTDTQYF. As DNA, the CDR3 is TGTGCCAGCAGTTTAATACAGAAGACAGATACGCAGTATTTT. The variable domain in full, with the rest retrieved from reference TRBV28 and TRBJ2-3, is DVKVTQSSRYLVKRTGEKVFLECVQDMDHENMFWYRQDPGLGLRLIYFSYDVKMKEKGDIPEGYSVSREKKERFSLILESASTNQTSMYLCASSLIQKTDTQYFGPGTRLTVL.

This clonotype was detected only a few times. The CDR3 loop is CSARQVGGELFF. The CDR3 coding sequence is TGCAGTGCTAGACAGGTTGGCGGGGAGCTGTTTTTT. This chain links TRBV20-1 with TRBJ2-2; D unresolved. V lost 2 bases to trimming and J lost 7 bases, with 8 bases between them. Germline V gene lookup returns CDR1 DFQATT and CDR2 SNEGSKA (reference sequence). The CDR3 contains 12 residues.

This clonotype came up a few times. The rearrangement uses TRBV18 and TRBJ2-1, with a tentative D call TRBD1 (6 bases). The V gene's germline CDR1 is KGHSH and CDR2 LQKENI. There are 14 residues in the CDR3. V lost 6 bases and J 6 bases, leaving 15 bases between the germline ends. CDR3 protein: CASSPLGQINEQFF. CDR3 nucleotides: TGTGCCAGCTCTCCCCTGGGACAAATCAATGAGCAGTTCTTC.

This clonotype was counted a few times. No DNA is shown, since the ends of the CDR3 on it are uncertain; the CDR3 is the one TCRdb lists. The rearrangement links TRBV9 to TRBJ2-1; TRBD1 was called by the table and not checked on the DNA. Counting both end residues, the CDR3 totals 13 amino acids. The V gene's germline CDR1 is SGDLS and CDR2 YYNGEE. This CDR3 is CASSVAQGTVLFF.

V gene TRBV18 combines with J gene TRBJ2-2, with 9 bases identical to TRBD1. With V trimmed by 5 bases and J by 0 bases, 4 bases remained unmatched. In germline, CDR1 is KGHSH, CDR2 LQKENI. The CDR3 consists of 16 residues. CDR3: CASSLGQGTNTGELFF. As DNA, the CDR3 is TGTGCCAGCTCATTGGGACAGGGAACGAACACCGGGGAGCTGTTTTTT.

The chain carries TRBV5-8 and TRBJ1-5; a possible D gene is TRBD1 (5 bases). The germline V and J ends were trimmed by 4 bases and 4 bases, with 15 bases remaining between them. CDR1 is SGHTS, CDR2 YDEGEE, per germline. The CDR3 runs 15 residues. The chain's CDR3 is CASSGAGYQNQPQHF. The CDR3 coding sequence is TGTGCCAGCAGCGGGGCAGGGTACCAAAATCAGCCCCAGCATTTT. The full variable domain, with the rest looked up from reference TRBV5-8 and TRBJ1-5, is EAGVTQSPTHLIKTRGQQATLRCSPISGHTSVYWYQQALGLGLQFLLWYDEGEERNRGNFPPRFSGRQFPNYSSELNVNALELEDSALYLCASSGAGYQNQPQHFGDGTRLSIL.